The 5 T cell receptor beta chains below come from one sample, sequenced in a study of long-term antiretroviral therapy in people with HIV (dated by TCRdb to between 2022 and 2023). Sequencing of the TRB variable region was done with the immunoSEQ hsTCRB v3.0 assay at survey level resolution. In its TCRdb copy, this immuneACCESS table keeps in-frame sequences only and misses some clones. Where compared with another copy, unresolved V genes explain less than half of these, and the others have no known cause. This sample is represented by some 16,000 clones; approximately 93% of them were singletons. 13% of the sample comes from the top ten. The source material was unsorted PBMCs, sampled 0.6 years after starting antiretroviral therapy. The receptors were sampled from a woman in her 40s with HIV.

The CDR3 nucleotides are TGTGCCAGCAGCTTTGCTGGACTAGCATCCGAGCAGTACTTC. This codes for CASSFAGLASEQYF. The chain combines TRBV7-2 with TRBJ2-7; TRBD2 agrees at 8 bases. Germline values: CDR1 SGHTA, CDR2 FQGNSA. Trimming took 3 bases from V and 6 from J; bases not matched to a gene: 7. The CDR3 covers 14 residues.

The genes are TRBV7-2 and TRBJ1-2; TRBD1 agrees at 7 bases. From germline, CDR1 is SGHTA and CDR2 FQGNSA. The CDR3 extends over 15 amino acids. J lost 7 bases, V lost 5 bases, and 13 bases had no gene match. The CDR3 DNA sequence: TGTGCCAGCAGCCTAAACGGAGGCGGGACAGCTGGCTACACCTTC. Translating gives CASSLNGGGTAGYTF. Combining the CDR3 with reference TRBV7-2 and TRBJ1-2 gives the whole variable domain GAGVSQSPSNKVTEKGKDVELRCDPISGHTALYWYRQSLGQGLEFLIYFQGNSAPDKSGLPSDRFSAERTGGSVSTLTIQRTQQEDSAVYLCASSLNGGGTAGYTFGSGTRLTVV.

J is TRBJ2-3 and V is TRBV30; 7 bases align to TRBD1. The ends lost 1 base at V and 1 base at J; junction bases unmatched: 2. Germline CDR1 is GTSNPN and CDR2 is SVGIG (reference sequence). The CDR3 totals 14 residues. CDR3 residues: CAWSETGGTDTQYF. CDR3 nucleotides: TGTGCCTGGAGTGAAACAGGGGGCACAGATACGCAGTATTTT.

The chain couples TRBV5-4 to TRBJ1-4; D is uncertain. V lost 6 bases, J lost 4 bases, and 13 bases lay in between. This CDR3 spans 14 amino acids. CDR1 SGHNT and CDR2 YYREEE come from the germline V gene (reference sequence). DNA of the CDR3: TGTGCCAGCACGGTGGCGGGGATTAATGAAAAACTGTTTTTT. Its protein is CASTVAGINEKLFF. Drawing the rest from reference TRBV5-4 and TRBJ1-4, the complete variable domain is ETGVTQSPTHLIKTRGQQVTLRCSSQSGHNTVSWYQQALGQGPQFIFQYYREEENGRGNFPPRFSGLQFPNYSSELNVNALELDDSALYLCASTVAGINEKLFFGSGTQLSVL.

The CDR3 spells CAISAGTLNTEAFF. Here the CDR3 DNA reads TGTGCCATCAGTGCCGGGACCCTGAACACTGAAGCTTTCTTT. The chain has TRBV10-3 and TRBJ1-1; D may be TRBD1 (5 bases). CDR3 size: 14 residues. Deletions cut 4 bases from V and 0 bases from J, with 9 bases between. CDR1 and CDR2 (germline): ENHRY, SYGVKD.